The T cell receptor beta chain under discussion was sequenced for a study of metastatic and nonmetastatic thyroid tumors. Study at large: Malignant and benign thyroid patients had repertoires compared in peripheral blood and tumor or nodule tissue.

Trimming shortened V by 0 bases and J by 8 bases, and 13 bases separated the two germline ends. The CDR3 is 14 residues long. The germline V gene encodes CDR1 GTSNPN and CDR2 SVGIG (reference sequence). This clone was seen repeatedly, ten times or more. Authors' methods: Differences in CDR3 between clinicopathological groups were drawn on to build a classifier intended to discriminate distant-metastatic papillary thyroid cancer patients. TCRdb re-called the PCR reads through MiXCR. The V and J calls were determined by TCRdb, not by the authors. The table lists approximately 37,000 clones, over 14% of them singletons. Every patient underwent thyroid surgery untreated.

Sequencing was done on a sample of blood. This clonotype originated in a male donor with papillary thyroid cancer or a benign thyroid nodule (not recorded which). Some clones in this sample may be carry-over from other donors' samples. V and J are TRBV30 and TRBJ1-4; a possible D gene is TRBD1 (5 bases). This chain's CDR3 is CAWSVSPGEEKLFF. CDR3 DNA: TGTGCCTGGAGTGTGTCACCGGGGGAGGAAAAACTGTTTTTT.